The clone carrying this T cell receptor (beta chain) was seen a few times. What it binds is not known. In the same sample, other DNA sequences code for this CDR3. Profiled with immunoSEQ multiplex PCR; TCRdb holds only in-frame clones, not every one. Of about 6,600 clones in the sample, under 70% are singletons; the top ten hold about 10%. These data come from a study of immune cell composition in non-small cell lung cancer. Study-wide findings and caveats: Tumour TCR-beta clonality showed no significant link to smoking pack-years. Clones >0.5% enriched in tumour were rarer in adenocarcinoma (about 35%) than squamous (around 75%). Overall clonality, unlike maximal tumour-associated clone frequency, did not predict TIL reactivity.

The CDR3 extends over 15 amino acids. Trimming took 2 bases from V and 0 from J, leaving 8 bases between them. Germline CDR1 is GTSNPN and CDR2 is SVGIG (reference sequence). Normal lung was taken at the farthest possible site, at least 3 cm from tumour. This chain links TRBV30 with TRBJ1-6; D unresolved. Sequencing was performed on non-adjacent lung tissue. The sequence was obtained from a human donor with non-small cell lung cancer. The CDR3 region is CAWSFTSSYNSPLHF. CDR3 coding DNA: TGTGCCTGGAGTTTTACAAGCTCCTATAATTCACCCCTCCACTTT.